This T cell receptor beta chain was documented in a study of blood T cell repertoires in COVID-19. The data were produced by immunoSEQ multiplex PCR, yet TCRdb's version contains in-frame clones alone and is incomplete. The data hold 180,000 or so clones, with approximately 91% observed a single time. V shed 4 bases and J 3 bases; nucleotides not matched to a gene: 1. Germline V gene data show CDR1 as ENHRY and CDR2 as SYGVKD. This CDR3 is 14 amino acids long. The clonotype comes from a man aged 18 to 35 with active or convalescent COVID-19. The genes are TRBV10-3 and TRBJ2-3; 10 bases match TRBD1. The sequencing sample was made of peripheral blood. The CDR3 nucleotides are TGTGCCATCAGTGGGGGACAGGGGACAGATACGCAGTATTTT. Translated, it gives CAISGGQGTDTQYF.